Many counts were recorded for the clone carrying this T cell receptor (beta chain). This sample was included in a study of blood T cells in healthy people across ages. PCR was performed a second time for about 6 to 12 cycles using a sample-barcoded 5' primer and a J-beta primer mix. TCRdb itself ran the 5' RACE reads through MiXCR, one entry per CDR3 protein. Here the sample spans hundreds of thousands of distinct CDR3 sequences, around 28% being singletons. V lost 5 bases and J lost 2; bases outside the gene matches: 8. There are 15 residues in the CDR3. The sequence was collected from a woman at least 80 years old in good health. Sequencing was performed on blood. This rearrangement joins TRBV12-3 or TRBV12-4 to TRBJ1-1, with 7 positions matching TRBD1. CDR3 DNA sequence: TGTGCCAGCAGTCTAAGACAGGGCATCAACACTGAAGCTTTCTTT. This codes for CASSLRQGINTEAFF.